This T cell receptor beta chain was documented in a study of PD-1 blockade in classical Hodgkin lymphoma. Autologous stem cell transplantation was followed by relapse in every patient, and brentuximab vedotin exposure varied. Assay used: immunoSEQ multiplex PCR; TCRdb lists only in-frame clones, some missing. The sample contains some 41,000 clones, roughly 88% of which appear only once. The CDR3 spans 16 residues. Trimming took 1 base from V and 2 from J, leaving 13 bases between them. Germline V lookup: CDR1 SGHTA, CDR2 FQGTGA. The sequences come from peripheral blood mononuclear cells (PBMCs), collected before the second cycle of nivolumab. The TCR comes from a human donor with classical Hodgkin lymphoma. V and J are TRBV7-3 and TRBJ2-3; possible D gene TRBD2, 7 bases. The CDR3 sequence is CASSLKAGQTTDTQYF. Written as DNA, the CDR3 is TGTGCCAGCAGCTTAAAAGCGGGACAAACCACAGATACGCAGTATTTT.